Listed here is a single T cell receptor beta chain. The data were taken from a study of blood T cell repertoires in COVID-19. Original handling: Reference gene primer amplification gave nucleated cell count estimates. Sequencing used immunoSEQ multiplex PCR; TCRdb keeps in-frame clones, though not all of them. V, J and clone size were drawn from that table, and D and trimming were deduced from the DNA. The sample comprises under 35,000 clones, roughly 89% of which are singletons, and 13% rests with the top ten. Trimming removed 8 bases from V and 6 bases from J, with 13 bases in between. Germline values: CDR1 MDHEN, CDR2 SYDVKM. This CDR3 comprises 12 residues.

This chain connects TRBV28 to TRBJ1-2; D might be TRBD1 (5 bases). The TCR originated in a man between 65 and 85 years old with active COVID-19. The material sequenced was peripheral blood. As DNA, the CDR3 is TGTGCCAGCGGGGGGGTGACGGATGGCTACACCTTC. The encoded protein is CASGGVTDGYTF.